One T cell receptor (beta chain) is described in this entry. The antigen is unknown. This sample stems from a study of tissue T cells after allogeneic stem cell transplantation. Overall study context: Four unmodified and three CD34-selected T-cell-depleted grafts went to graft-versus-host disease patients. All graft-versus-host disease patients had gastrointestinal involvement and received several lines of directed therapy.

Study-wide results and caveats: TCR repertoires tracked anatomic similarity, regardless of disease or transplant status.

The V gene lost 0 bases and the J gene lost 5 bases, with 6 bases spanning the gap. Germline V gives CDR1 KGHDR, CDR2 SFDVKD. CDR3 length: 13 amino acids. Sequenced by immunoSEQ multiplex PCR; TCRdb stores in-frame clones only, minus some. The top ten hold about 3.8% of the sample, which has tens of thousands of clones, more than 90% seen once. The specimen comprised blood, sampled before transplantation. The chain combines TRBV24-1 with TRBJ2-5; D is ambiguous. The sequence derives from a woman aged 35-75 years who later had graft-versus-host disease after an allogeneic stem cell transplant. In DNA form, the CDR3 reads TGTGCCACCAGTGATTTGCTTAACGAGACCCAGTACTTC. Translation: CATSDLLNETQYF.